This T cell receptor (beta chain) originates from a study of beta chain features in type 1 diabetes. Whole-study findings and limits: Among all four CD4+ subsets, Type 1 diabetes patients had TCRB CDR3s that were moderately but significantly shorter.

This clone was detected only a few times. Its antigen remains unidentified. This same CDR3 is encoded by further DNA sequences in the sample. Germline CDR1 is GTSNPN and CDR2 is SVGIG (reference sequence). V was cut by 5 bases and J by 5 bases, with 15 bases left in between. The CDR3 contains 13 residues. Expressed TCRB transcripts got sequenced, as all isolated RNA was reverse transcribed. Profiling relied on immunoSEQ multiplex PCR, and the TCRdb table lists in-frame clones only, not all of them. The profile shows approximately 150,000 clones, around an eighth of them singletons. The genes are TRBV30 and TRBJ2-5; possibly TRBD2 for D (7 bases). The specimen sequenced was central memory CD4+ T cells from blood. The clonotype was recovered from a man between 18 and 35 years old with type 1 diabetes. The CDR3 sequence is CAWQKGGVETQYF. Written as DNA, the CDR3 is TGTGCCTGGCAGAAGGGGGGGGTGGAGACCCAGTACTTC.